The next 8 T cell receptor beta chains were all read from a single sample in a study of identical twins listed by TCRdb under 2016. Library prep was done by 5' RACE. Sequencing was carried out with an Illumina HiSeq 2000. Using fastp trimming at Q25 and MiXCR clonotype assembly, TCRdb reanalyzed the public sequencing data and kept in-frame beta chains. Each entry merges the rows of one CDR3 protein and shows their most common DNA and genes. A total of about 810,000 distinct CDR3 sequences appear in this sample, approximately 13% of them only once. Roughly 1.5% of the sample is taken by the ten largest. In addition, the sample was reused for a study of yellow fever vaccine responses in identical twins.

The sample consisted of PBMCs. The source of these receptors is a woman younger than 35 in good health.

This clonotype has just a few counts. The chain uses TRBV4-1 and TRBJ2-7; D is possibly TRBD1 or TRBD2 (5 bases each). V was clipped by 4 bases and J by 1 base, with 14 bases between them. Germline V gene data show CDR1 as MGHRA and CDR2 as YSYEKL. This CDR3 is built from 15 residues. CDR3 DNA: TGCGCCAGCAGCCCCGTACCGGGACGGTCCTACGAGCAGTACTTC. This sequence encodes CASSPVPGRSYEQYF.

This clonotype occurred many times. V gene TRBV29-1 combines with J gene TRBJ1-1; D is perhaps TRBD1 (5 bases). The length of the CDR3 is 16 residues. Germline V gives CDR1 SQVTM, CDR2 ANQGSEA. V gave up 7 bases and J gave up 1 base, with 22 bases separating them. For the CDR3, the DNA is TGCAGCGCCCTGTTGATCCGGGGCGGTGAGAACACTGAAGCTTTCTTT. Its protein is CSALLIRGGENTEAFF.

The chain joins TRBV15 to TRBJ2-5; 9 bases align to TRBD2. CDR3 size: 18 residues. V lost 3 bases, J lost 5 bases, and 16 bases stayed unmatched. Germline CDR1 reads LNHNV; CDR2 reads YYDKDF (reference sequence). The CDR3 sequence: CATSSPGTSRPEPETQYF. Written as DNA, the CDR3 is TGTGCCACCAGCAGTCCCGGGACTAGCAGACCAGAGCCGGAGACCCAGTACTTC.

The chain carries TRBV20-1 and TRBJ2-7, with D perhaps TRBD2 (6 bases). CDR3 length: 15 amino acids. V was trimmed by 0 bases and J by 1 base, leaving 13 bases between them. The germline V gene encodes CDR1 DFQATT and CDR2 SNEGSKA (reference sequence). The CDR3 loop reads CSARDRGSGSYEQYF. In nucleotides, the CDR3 is TGCAGTGCTAGAGATCGCGGTAGCGGTTCCTACGAGCAGTACTTC.

This clonotype has only a few counts. The chain employs TRBV7-2 and TRBJ2-3, with D possibly TRBD1 on 5 matching bases. There are 14 residues in the CDR3. CDR1 is SGHTA and CDR2 is FQGNSA in the germline V gene. V lost 4 bases to trimming and J lost 2 bases, with 10 bases between them. CDR3 nucleotides: TGTGCCAGCAGCTCCGGACACCCCACAGATACGCAGTATTTT. Protein: CASSSGHPTDTQYF.

This clonotype came up a few times. V gene TRBV7-9 combines with J gene TRBJ1-5; D is uncertain. Germline assignment: CDR1 SEHNR and CDR2 FQNEAQ (reference sequence). V lost 3 bases and J lost 3, with 9 bases in between. The CDR3 length is 14 residues. CDR3: CASSFDGINQPQHF. The CDR3 DNA reads as TGTGCCAGCAGCTTCGACGGAATCAATCAGCCCCAGCATTTT. The whole variable domain, remainder taken from reference TRBV7-9 and TRBJ1-5, is DTGVSQNPRHKITKRGQNVTFRCDPISEHNRLYWYRQTLGQGPEFLTYFQNEAQLEKSRLLSDRFSAERPKGSFSTLEIQRTEQGDSAMYLCASSFDGINQPQHFGDGTRLSIL.

Many counts were recorded for this clonotype. The chain couples TRBV5-1 to TRBJ2-1; D gene ambiguous. Trimming shortened V by 4 bases and J by 7 bases, and 18 bases separated the two germline ends. Germline V gene lookup returns CDR1 SGHRS and CDR2 YFSETQ. The CDR3 has 15 residues. Here the CDR3 DNA reads TGCGCCAGCAGCCCCTTGGGCGGAGCGACGAATGAGCAGTTCTTC. Amino acids: CASSPLGGATNEQFF.

This rearrangement joins TRBV24-1 to TRBJ2-1; 7 nucleotides agree with TRBD2. Germline-derived CDR1 and CDR2 are KGHDR and SFDVKD. The CDR3 covers 16 residues. V shed 2 bases, J shed 1 base, and the junction held 4 bases outside the gene matches. CDR3 in amino acids: CATSDWSGNSYNEQFF. The CDR3 DNA reads TGTGCCACCAGTGATTGGAGCGGGAATTCCTACAATGAGCAGTTCTTC.